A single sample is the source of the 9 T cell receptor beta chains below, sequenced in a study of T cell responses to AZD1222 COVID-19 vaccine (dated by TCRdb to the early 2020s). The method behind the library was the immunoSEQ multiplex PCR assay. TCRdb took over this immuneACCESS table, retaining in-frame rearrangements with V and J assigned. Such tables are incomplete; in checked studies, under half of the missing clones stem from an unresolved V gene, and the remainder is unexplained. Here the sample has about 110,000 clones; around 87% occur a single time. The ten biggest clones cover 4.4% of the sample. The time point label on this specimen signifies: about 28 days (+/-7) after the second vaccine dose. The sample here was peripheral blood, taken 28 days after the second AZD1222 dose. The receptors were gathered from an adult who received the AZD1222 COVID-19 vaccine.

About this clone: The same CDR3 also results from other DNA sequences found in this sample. CDR3 sequence reads: CASSLGNTGELFF. The DNA for the CDR3 is TGTGCCAGCAGTTTGGGGAACACCGGGGAGCTGTTTTTT. The gene calls are TRBV12-3 or TRBV12-4 and TRBJ2-2; D is unclear. Trimming left V 3 bases short and J 1 base short, with 3 bases between. This CDR3 has 13 amino acids.

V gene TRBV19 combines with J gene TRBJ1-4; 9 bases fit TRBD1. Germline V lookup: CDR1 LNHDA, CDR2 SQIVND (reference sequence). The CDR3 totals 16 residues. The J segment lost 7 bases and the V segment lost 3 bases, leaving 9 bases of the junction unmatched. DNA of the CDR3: TGTGCCAGTAGTATCTCGGGGGACAGGGTCTCTGAAAAACTGTTTTTT. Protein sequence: CASSISGDRVSEKLFF.

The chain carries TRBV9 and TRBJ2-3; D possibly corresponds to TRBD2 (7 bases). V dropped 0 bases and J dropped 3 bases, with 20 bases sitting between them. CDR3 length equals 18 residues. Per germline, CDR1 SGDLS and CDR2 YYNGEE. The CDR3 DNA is TGTGCCAGCAGCGTAGAGGACGGGGGCGGGAGTCTGACAGATACGCAGTATTTT. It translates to CASSVEDGGGSLTDTQYF.

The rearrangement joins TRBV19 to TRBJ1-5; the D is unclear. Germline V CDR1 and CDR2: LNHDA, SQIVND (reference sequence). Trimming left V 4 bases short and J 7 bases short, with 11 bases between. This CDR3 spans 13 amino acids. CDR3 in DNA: TGTGCCAGTAGTACTCGACAAGTCCAGCCCCAGCATTTT. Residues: CASSTRQVQPQHF.

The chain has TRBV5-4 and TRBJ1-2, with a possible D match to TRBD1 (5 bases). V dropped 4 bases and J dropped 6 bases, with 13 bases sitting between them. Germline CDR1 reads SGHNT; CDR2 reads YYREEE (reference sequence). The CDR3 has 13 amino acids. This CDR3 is CASSPRGLDGYTF. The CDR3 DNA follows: TGTGCCAGCAGCCCCCGGGGGTTGGATGGCTACACCTTC.

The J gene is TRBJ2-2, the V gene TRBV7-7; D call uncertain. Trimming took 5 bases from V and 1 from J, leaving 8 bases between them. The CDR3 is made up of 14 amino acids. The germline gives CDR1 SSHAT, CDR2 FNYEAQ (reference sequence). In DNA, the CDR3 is TGTGCCAGCAGCCACCTGGGGAACACCGGGGAGCTGTTTTTT. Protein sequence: CASSHLGNTGELFF.

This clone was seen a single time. CDR3 region: CASSWTGVRSAGETQYF. CDR3 in DNA: TGTGCCAGCAGCTGGACAGGGGTAAGATCGGCGGGAGAGACCCAGTACTTC. The chain employs TRBV5-8 and TRBJ2-5; 9 nucleotides align to TRBD1. This CDR3 has 17 amino acids. Germline V gene data show CDR1 as SGHTS and CDR2 as YDEGEE. Losses at the gene ends were 3 bases for V and 4 bases for J; bases not matched to a gene: 13.

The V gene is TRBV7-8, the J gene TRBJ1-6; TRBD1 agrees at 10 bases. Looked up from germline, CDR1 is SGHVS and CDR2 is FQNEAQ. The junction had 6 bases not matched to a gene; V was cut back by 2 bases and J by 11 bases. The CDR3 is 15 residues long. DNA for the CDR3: TGTGCCAGCAGCTTAAGGGGACAGGGGTATACACCCCTCCACTTT. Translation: CASSLRGQGYTPLHF. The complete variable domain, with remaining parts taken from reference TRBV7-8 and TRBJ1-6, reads GAGVSQSPRYKVAKRGQDVALRCDPISGHVSLFWYQQALGQGPEFLTYFQNEAQLDKSGLPSDRFFAERPEGSVSTLKIQRTQQEDSAVYLCASSLRGQGYTPLHFGNGTRLTVT.

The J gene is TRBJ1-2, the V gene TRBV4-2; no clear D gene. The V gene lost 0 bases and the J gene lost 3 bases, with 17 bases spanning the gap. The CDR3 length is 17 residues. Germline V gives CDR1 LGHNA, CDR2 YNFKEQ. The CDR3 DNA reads TGTGCCAGCAGCCAAGAACCACTTGGAGGGAATGACTATGGCTACACCTTC. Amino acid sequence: CASSQEPLGGNDYGYTF.